The 19 T cell receptor beta chains reported below all come from one sample, sequenced in a study of T-cell memory formation after mild COVID-19. Each CDR3 protein gets one entry after TCRdb re-called the 5' RACE reads with MiXCR. The sample holds about 180,000 distinct CDR3 sequences, about 18% seen once. The sequenced sample was PBMCs or a T cell subset sorted from them (not recorded which). Receptors originate from a young man who had mild COVID-19 (a few samples of this study predate the infection). Cell type and time point are not known.

This clonotype has a count of ten or more. The J gene is TRBJ2-3, the V gene TRBV7-6; D is undetermined. Trimming removed 5 bases at V and 5 bases at J, with 11 bases between. The CDR3 has 13 residues. Germline V gene sequence: CDR1 SGHVS, CDR2 FNYEAQ. The CDR3 DNA reads as TGTGCCAGCAGCCCACAGATGGGAGATACGCAGTATTTT. Translated: CASSPQMGDTQYF. Variable domain in full (rest from reference TRBV7-6 and TRBJ2-3): GAGVSQSPRYKVTKRGQDVALRCDPISGHVSLYWYRQALGQGPEFLTYFNYEAQQDKSGLPNDRFSAERPEGSISTLTIQRTEQRDSAMYRCASSPQMGDTQYFGPGTRLTVL.

The chain carries TRBV12-3 or TRBV12-4 and TRBJ1-5; 8 bases match TRBD1. The junction had 6 bases not matched to a gene; V was cut back by 5 bases and J by 6 bases. The CDR3 runs to 14 residues. This CDR3 is CASSRQGSFQPQHF. Here the CDR3 DNA reads TGTGCCAGCAGTCGACAGGGGTCTTTTCAGCCCCAGCATTTT.

This chain links TRBV6-1 with TRBJ1-6, with TRBD1 matching over 10 bases. Germline values: CDR1 MNHNS, CDR2 SASEGT. This CDR3 has 16 residues. Trimming at V came to 8 bases and at J to 2 bases, leaving 6 bases not matched to a gene. CDR3 sequence: CASERGQGAYNSPLHF. CDR3 nucleotide sequence: TGTGCCAGCGAGAGAGGACAGGGGGCCTATAATTCACCCCTCCACTTT.

This clonotype has just a few counts. CDR3 region: CASSPGGGRTGELFF. In nucleotides, the CDR3 is TGTGCCAGCAGCCCGGGCGGTGGGCGCACCGGGGAGCTGTTTTTT. The chain employs TRBV7-3 and TRBJ2-2; D gene uncertain. The CDR3 has 15 amino acids. V lost 5 bases and J lost 4, with 14 bases in between. The germline V gene encodes CDR1 SGHTA and CDR2 FQGTGA.

The chain carries TRBV15 and TRBJ1-1; maybe TRBD1 (6 bases). V shed 0 bases and J shed 6 bases, with 11 bases lying between them. This CDR3 has 14 amino acids. CDR1 and CDR2 (germline): LNHNV, YYDKDF (reference sequence). Written as DNA, the CDR3 is TGTGCCACCAGCAGAGAACGACAGGCCCCTGAAGCTTTCTTT. This encodes CATSRERQAPEAFF.

This clonotype appeared a few times. The rearrangement joins TRBV7-9 to TRBJ2-7; D could derive from TRBD1 or TRBD2 (5 bases each). The CDR3 is made up of 14 amino acids. Trimming shortened V by 8 bases and J by 1 base, and 15 bases separated the two germline ends. Germline lookup yields CDR1 SEHNR and CDR2 FQNEAQ (reference sequence). CDR3 sequence: CASSRDGGSYEQYF. The CDR3 nucleotides read TGTGCCAGCTCCCGGGACGGAGGATCCTACGAGCAGTACTTC.

V gene TRBV5-1 combines with J gene TRBJ2-2; D perhaps matches TRBD1 (6 bases). CDR3 size: 15 residues. Germline CDR1 SGHRS, CDR2 YFSETQ. V was pared by 4 bases and J by 5 bases, with 15 bases between. The CDR3: CASSPRQGTTGELFF. In nucleotides, the CDR3 is TGCGCCAGCAGCCCGAGGCAGGGGACGACCGGGGAGCTGTTTTTT. The variable domain in full, completed from reference TRBV5-1 and TRBJ2-2, reads KAGVTQTPRYLIKTRGQQVTLSCSPISGHRSVSWYQQTPGQGLQFLFEYFSETQRNKGNFPGRFSGRQFSNSRSEMNVSTLELGDSALYLCASSPRQGTTGELFFGEGSRLTVL.

The J gene is TRBJ1-5, the V gene TRBV5-6; TRBD1 might be the D (6 bases). With 4 bases removed from V and 8 bases from J, the gap between germline ends came to 13 bases. Germline lookup yields CDR1 SGHDT and CDR2 YYEEEE. This CDR3 is built from 13 residues. In DNA, the CDR3 is TGTGCCAGCAGCGTTACAGGGAAGGAGCCCCAGCATTTT. It specifies CASSVTGKEPQHF.

V and J are TRBV12-3 or TRBV12-4 and TRBJ2-1; TRBD2 matches at 12 bases. The CDR3 covers 17 residues. Losses at the gene ends were 6 bases for V and 0 bases for J; bases not matched to a gene: 6. The CDR3 nucleotides read TGTGCCAGCAGGCCTGGACTAGCGGGGAGCTCCTACAATGAGCAGTTCTTC. Its protein product is CASRPGLAGSSYNEQFF.

This clonotype has a handful of counts. The chain recombines TRBV7-2 with TRBJ2-1; D gene unclear. Looked up from germline, CDR1 is SGHTA and CDR2 is FQGNSA. This CDR3 is 17 amino acids long. V lost 5 bases and J 7 bases, leaving 24 bases between the germline ends. In DNA form, the CDR3 reads TGTGCCAGCAGCCCTAGGAGAGTAGCCCCTTTCTCGAATGAGCAGTTCTTC. Translation: CASSPRRVAPFSNEQFF. The full variable domain, completed using reference TRBV7-2 and TRBJ2-1, is GAGVSQSPSNKVTEKGKDVELRCDPISGHTALYWYRQSLGQGLEFLIYFQGNSAPDKSGLPSDRFSAERTGGSVSTLTIQRTQQEDSAVYLCASSPRRVAPFSNEQFFGPGTRLTVL.

In its sample, this clonotype was seen a few times. The chain is built from TRBV19 and TRBJ2-2; 9 nucleotides match TRBD1. Germline values: CDR1 LNHDA, CDR2 SQIVND (reference sequence). Losses at the gene ends were 5 bases for V and 5 bases for J; bases not matched to a gene: 6. There are 15 residues in the CDR3. The CDR3 spells CASSFGTGITGELFF. The CDR3 coding sequence is TGTGCCAGTAGTTTCGGGACAGGGATAACCGGGGAGCTGTTTTTT.

V usage is TRBV20-1 and J usage is TRBJ2-2; tentatively, D is TRBD1 (5 bases). V was pared by 2 bases and J by 5 bases, with 15 bases between. CDR3 length: 15 residues. Germline V gene data show CDR1 as DFQATT and CDR2 as SNEGSKA (reference sequence). In DNA form, the CDR3 reads TGCAGTGCTAGATCGGCAGGGCATGGGACCGGGGAGCTGTTTTTT. Amino acid sequence: CSARSAGHGTGELFF.

The chain uses TRBV20-1 and TRBJ1-5; D unresolved. Germline assignment: CDR1 DFQATT and CDR2 SNEGSKA (reference sequence). The length of the CDR3 is 14 residues. The V gene lost 3 bases and the J gene lost 2 bases, with 11 bases spanning the gap. The CDR3 DNA reads as TGCAGTGCTAGGCGCGGGGATGGCAATCAGCCCCAGCATTTT. This gives the protein CSARRGDGNQPQHF.

This clonotype was counted a few times. The chain has TRBV5-6 and TRBJ2-5; TRBD2 agrees at 12 bases. The CDR3 length is 14 residues. V was pared by 4 bases and J by 6 bases, with 4 bases of the junction left unmatched. Germline V gene data show CDR1 as SGHDT and CDR2 as YYEEEE. The CDR3 is CASSTLAGGQTQYF. In nucleotides, the CDR3 is TGTGCCAGCAGCACACTAGCGGGGGGCCAGACCCAGTACTTC.

This clonotype was counted only a few times. This chain links TRBV6-6 with TRBJ2-7, with 7 bases that match TRBD2. The V gene end was trimmed by 0 bases and the J gene end by 6 bases; junction bases not matched to a gene: 8. Germline V gene lookup returns CDR1 MNHNY and CDR2 SVGAGI (reference sequence). CDR3 length: 15 residues. The CDR3 protein is CASSYSIPGGFEQYF. CDR3 DNA: TGTGCCAGCAGTTACTCGATACCGGGGGGATTCGAGCAGTACTTC.

Only a few counts were recorded for this clonotype. The chain couples TRBV10-3 to TRBJ1-3, with D unresolved. Germline V CDR1 and CDR2: ENHRY, SYGVKD. V was pared by 3 bases and J by 1 base, with 7 bases between. The CDR3 has 14 amino acids. The CDR3 spells CAISDVRSGNTIYF. In DNA, the CDR3 is TGTGCCATCAGTGATGTCAGGTCTGGAAACACCATATATTTT.

The J gene is TRBJ2-5, the V gene TRBV27, with a weak D call TRBD1 (6 bases). CDR1 and CDR2 from the germline V gene are MNHEY and SMNVEV (reference sequence). V lost 6 bases and J lost 2, with 16 bases in between. The CDR3 extends over 15 amino acids. The CDR3 DNA is TGTGCCAGCAGCGGCAGCAGGGGAAAGCAAGAGACCCAGTACTTC. Its protein is CASSGSRGKQETQYF.

This clonotype was detected only a few times. The chain links TRBV4-2 to TRBJ1-4; D unclear. The germline CDR1 and CDR2 sequences are LGHNA and YNFKEQ. The CDR3 spans 13 residues. V dropped 1 base and J dropped 8 bases, with 8 bases sitting between them. CDR3 in DNA: TGTGCCAGCAGCCAAGGCCCGGGGGAAAAACTGTTTTTT. Amino acids: CASSQGPGEKLFF.

V is TRBV12-3 or TRBV12-4 and J is TRBJ2-5; D tentatively fits TRBD1 or TRBD2 (6 bases each). CDR3 length: 18 amino acids. The V end lost 2 bases, the J end lost 3 bases, and 22 bases lay between the germline ends. The CDR3 here is CASSLPLDGGLVEETQYF. DNA of the CDR3: TGTGCCAGCAGTTTACCCCTTGACGGGGGCCTTGTTGAAGAGACCCAGTACTTC.